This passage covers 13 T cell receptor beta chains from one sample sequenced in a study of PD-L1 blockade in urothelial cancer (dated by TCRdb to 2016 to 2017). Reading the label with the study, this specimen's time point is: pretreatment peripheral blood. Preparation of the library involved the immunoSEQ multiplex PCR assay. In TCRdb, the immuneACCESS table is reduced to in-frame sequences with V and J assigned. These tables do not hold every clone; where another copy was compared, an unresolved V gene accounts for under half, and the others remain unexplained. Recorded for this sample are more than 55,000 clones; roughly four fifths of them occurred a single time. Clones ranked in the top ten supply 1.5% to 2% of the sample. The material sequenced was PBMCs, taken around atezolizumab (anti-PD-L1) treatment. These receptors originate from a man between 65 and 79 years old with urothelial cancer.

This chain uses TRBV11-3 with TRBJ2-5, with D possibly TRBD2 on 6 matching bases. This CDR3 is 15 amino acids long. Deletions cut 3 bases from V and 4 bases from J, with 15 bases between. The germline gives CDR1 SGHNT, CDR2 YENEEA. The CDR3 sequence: CASSLGGEATETQYF. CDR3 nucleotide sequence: TGTGCCAGCAGCTTGGGGGGAGAGGCCACAGAGACCCAGTACTTC.

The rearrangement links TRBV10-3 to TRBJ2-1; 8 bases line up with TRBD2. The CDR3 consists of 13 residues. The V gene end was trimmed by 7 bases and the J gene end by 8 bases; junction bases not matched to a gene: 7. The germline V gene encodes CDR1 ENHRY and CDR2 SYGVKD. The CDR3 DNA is TGTGCCATCATTAGCGGGAAGGGGGATGAGCAGTTCTTC. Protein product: CAIISGKGDEQFF.

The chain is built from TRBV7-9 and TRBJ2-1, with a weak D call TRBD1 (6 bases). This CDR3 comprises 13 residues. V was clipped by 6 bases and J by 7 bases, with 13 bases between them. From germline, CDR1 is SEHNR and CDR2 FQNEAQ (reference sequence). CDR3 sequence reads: CASRPGVGNEQFF. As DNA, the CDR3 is TGTGCCAGCAGGCCAGGGGTAGGGAATGAGCAGTTCTTC.

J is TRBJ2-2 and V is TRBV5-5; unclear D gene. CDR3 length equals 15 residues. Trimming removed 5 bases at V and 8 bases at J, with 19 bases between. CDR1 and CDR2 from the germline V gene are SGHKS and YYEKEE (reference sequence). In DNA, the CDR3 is TGTGCCAGCAGTAGGCAGGCGCCGAATACGGGGGAGCTGTTTTTT. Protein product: CASSRQAPNTGELFF. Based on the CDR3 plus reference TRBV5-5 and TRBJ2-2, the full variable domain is DAGVTQSPTHLIKTRGQQVTLRCSPISGHKSVSWYQQVLGQGPQFIFQYYEKEERGRGNFPDRFSARQFPNYSSELNVNALLLGDSALYLCASSRQAPNTGELFFGEGSRLTVL.

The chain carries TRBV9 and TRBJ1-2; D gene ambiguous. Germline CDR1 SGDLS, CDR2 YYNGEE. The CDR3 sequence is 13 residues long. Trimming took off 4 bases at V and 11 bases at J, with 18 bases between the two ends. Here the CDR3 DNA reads TGTGCCAGCAGCCCGGAGGTTAGGGAGAGTTACACCTTC. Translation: CASSPEVRESYTF. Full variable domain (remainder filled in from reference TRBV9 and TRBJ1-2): DSGVTQTPKHLITATGQRVTLRCSPRSGDLSVYWYQQSLDQGLQFLIQYYNGEERAKGNILERFSAQQFPDLHSELNLSSLELGDSALYFCASSPEVRESYTFGSGTRLTVV.

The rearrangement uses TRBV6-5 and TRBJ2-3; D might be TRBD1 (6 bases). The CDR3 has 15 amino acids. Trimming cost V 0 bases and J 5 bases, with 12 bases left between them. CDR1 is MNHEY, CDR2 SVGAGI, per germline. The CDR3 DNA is TGTGCCAGCAGTTACTCGACACTAGGGGGAGATACGCAGTATTTT. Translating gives CASSYSTLGGDTQYF.

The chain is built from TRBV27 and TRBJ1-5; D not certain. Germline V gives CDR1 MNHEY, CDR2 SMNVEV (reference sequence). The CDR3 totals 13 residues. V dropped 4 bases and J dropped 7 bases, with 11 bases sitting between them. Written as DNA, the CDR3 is TGTGCCAGCAGTTATGATGATCAGCAGCCCCAGCATTTT. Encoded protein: CASSYDDQQPQHF.

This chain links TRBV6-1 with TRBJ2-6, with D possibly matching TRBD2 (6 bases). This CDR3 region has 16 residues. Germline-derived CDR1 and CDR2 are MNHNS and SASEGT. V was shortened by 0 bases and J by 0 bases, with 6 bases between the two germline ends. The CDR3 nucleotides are TGTGCCAGCAGTGAAGCTAGCGGCTCTGGGGCCAACGTCCTGACTTTC. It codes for CASSEASGSGANVLTF.

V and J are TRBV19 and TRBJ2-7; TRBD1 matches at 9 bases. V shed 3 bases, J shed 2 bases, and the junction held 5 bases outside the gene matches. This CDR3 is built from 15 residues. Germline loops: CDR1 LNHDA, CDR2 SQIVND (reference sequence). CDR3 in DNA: TGTGCCAGTAGTATCGGGACAGGGAATCCCTACGAGCAGTACTTC. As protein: CASSIGTGNPYEQYF.

CDR3 sequence reads: CASSIAGTYEQYF. The CDR3 DNA sequence: TGTGCCAGTAGTATAGCAGGGACCTACGAGCAGTACTTC. The J gene is TRBJ2-7, the V gene TRBV19; D perhaps matches TRBD1 (5 bases). This CDR3 comprises 13 residues. With 1 base removed from V and 2 bases from J, the gap between germline ends came to 6 bases. Per germline, CDR1 LNHDA and CDR2 SQIVND (reference sequence).

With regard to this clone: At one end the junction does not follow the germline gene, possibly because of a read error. The DNA for the CDR3 is TGTGCCAGTAGTATAAGCTCTAGAAGGGACAGTGAAATCTTC. Amino acids: CASSISSRRDSEIF. V usage is TRBV19 and J usage is TRBJ2-1, with TRBD1 identical over 7 bases. The CDR3 contains 14 residues. In germline, CDR1 is LNHDA, CDR2 SQIVND (reference sequence).

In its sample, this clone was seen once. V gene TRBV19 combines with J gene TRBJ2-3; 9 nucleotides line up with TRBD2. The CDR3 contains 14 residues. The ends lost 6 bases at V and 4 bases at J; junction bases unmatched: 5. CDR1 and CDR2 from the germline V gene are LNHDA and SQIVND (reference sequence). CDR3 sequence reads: CASREGLAADTQYF. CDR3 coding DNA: TGTGCCAGTAGGGAGGGACTAGCTGCAGATACGCAGTATTTT.

The CDR3 protein is CASSPPNQRDEQFF. DNA of the CDR3: TGTGCCAGCTCACCACCAAACCAGAGGGATGAGCAGTTCTTC. This chain uses TRBV18 with TRBJ2-1, with D possibly being TRBD2 (5 bases). Trimming removed 0 bases from V and 8 bases from J, with 11 bases in between. Germline CDR1 KGHSH, CDR2 LQKENI. CDR3 length equals 14 residues.